This T cell receptor (beta chain) was recorded in a study of blood T cells in healthy people across ages. General observations from the study: The lack of PBMC sorting stopped any conclusive naive versus antigen-experienced comparison.

PBMCs were isolated at a quantity of at least 7 million per sample. V was pared by 4 bases and J by 2 bases, with 9 bases of the junction left unmatched. The length of the CDR3 is 18 residues. CDR1 and CDR2 from the germline V gene are LGHDT and YNNKEL (reference sequence). PCR was performed a second time for about 7 to 12 cycles using a sample-barcoded 5' primer and a J-beta primer mix. TCRdb recomputed calls from the 5' RACE reads with MiXCR, one row per CDR3 protein. The sample has approximately 900,000 distinct CDR3 sequences, almost 30% seen once. Comments on this clonotype: Its antigen is not known.

These data were also reused for a study on T cells of mothers and their children.

Sequences were obtained from blood. The receptor was isolated from a woman aged 40 to 55 in good health. V usage is TRBV3-1 and J usage is TRBJ2-4; 12 nucleotides agree with TRBD2. CDR3 in amino acids: CASSPPPGTSGPKNIQYF. The CDR3 bases are TGTGCCAGCAGCCCCCCCCCCGGGACTAGCGGGCCCAAAAACATTCAGTACTTC.